The 10 T cell receptor beta chains below come from one sample, sequenced in a study of blood T cell repertoires in COVID-19. The table came from immunoSEQ multiplex PCR; TCRdb's copy has only in-frame clones and leaves some out. The table records about 90,000 clones, roughly 90% of them present only once. Material: peripheral blood. These receptors were taken from a male donor with acute or convalescent COVID-19.

The rearrangement links TRBV27 to TRBJ1-5, with D perhaps TRBD1 (6 bases). The CDR3 length is 16 residues. V was pared by 4 bases and J by 2 bases, with 15 bases between. In germline, CDR1 is MNHEY, CDR2 SMNVEV (reference sequence). As DNA, the CDR3 is TGTGCCAGCAGTTCCGGACAGCCTCTGGGCAATCAGCCCCAGCATTTT. Protein product: CASSSGQPLGNQPQHF.

This clone has more than one count but fewer than ten. This rearrangement joins TRBV18 to TRBJ1-5, with 9 bases matching TRBD1. Trimming removed 3 bases from V and 5 bases from J; junction bases left unmatched: 11. CDR1 KGHSH and CDR2 LQKENI come from the germline V gene. The CDR3 contains 17 residues. The CDR3 region has the DNA TGTGCCAGCTCACCCGGGGACAGGGTCATGGGGTATCAGCCCCAGCATTTT. Translated: CASSPGDRVMGYQPQHF.

The chain is built from TRBV11-2 and TRBJ2-1, with 8 bases that match TRBD1. The CDR3 has 15 amino acids. V lost 5 bases to trimming and J lost 4 bases; unmatched junction nucleotides: 7. Germline loops: CDR1 SGHAT, CDR2 FQNNGV. CDR3 DNA: TGTGCCAGCAGCCCTGACAGGGGCTGGTACAATGAGCAGTTCTTC. As protein: CASSPDRGWYNEQFF.

This rearrangement joins TRBV6-5 to TRBJ1-1, with TRBD1 identical over 7 bases. Trimming cost V 6 bases and J 4 bases; bases outside gene matches: 8. The CDR3 is made up of 14 amino acids. CDR1 and CDR2 (germline): MNHEY, SVGAGI. CDR3 bases: TGTGCCAGCAGGGCGACAGGGCTTAGCACTGAAGCTTTCTTT. Translated, it gives CASRATGLSTEAFF.

This rearrangement joins TRBV5-4 to TRBJ2-7; weak D call: TRBD1 (5 bases). This CDR3 has 14 residues. Germline V gene data show CDR1 as SGHNT and CDR2 as YYREEE (reference sequence). V shed 0 bases and J shed 0 bases, with 7 bases lying between them. CDR3 DNA sequence: TGTGCCAGCAGCTTGGACAGGAGCTCCTACGAGCAGTACTTC. Translated, it gives CASSLDRSSYEQYF.

The V call is TRBV3-1 (or the pseudogene TRBV3-2), the J call TRBJ1-4; D uncertain. The CDR3 spans 12 residues. The V and J ends lost 0 bases and 7 bases respectively, with 3 bases between them. Germline CDR1 reads LGHDT; CDR2 reads YNNKEL (reference sequence). This CDR3 is CASSQEREKLFF. For the CDR3, the DNA is TGTGCCAGCAGCCAAGAGCGTGAAAAACTGTTTTTT.

Concerning this clone: The sample holds other DNA sequences that translate to the same CDR3. The chain is built from TRBV5-1 and TRBJ2-1, with TRBD2 identical over 13 bases. Germline CDR1 and CDR2: SGHRS and YFSETQ. The V and J ends lost 4 bases and 4 bases, in that order; junction bases with no gene match: 2. This CDR3 contains 15 residues. This CDR3 is CASSLTSGGYNEQFF. For the CDR3, the DNA is TGCGCCAGCAGCCTGACTAGCGGGGGGTACAATGAGCAGTTCTTC.

The V gene is TRBV21-1, the J gene TRBJ1-6; the DNA was not compared with TRBD1, the D call given in the table. TRBV21-1 constitutes a pseudogene. The CDR3 consists of 16 residues. The CDR3 DNA reads TGTGCCAGCAGCACTGGACAGGGTGGCTATAATTCACCCCTCCACTTT. This codes for CASSTGQGGYNSPLHF.

The V and J genes are TRBV5-5 and TRBJ2-7, with no clear D. Trimming pared 10 bases from V and 6 bases from J, leaving 17 bases between. CDR3 length: 12 amino acids. The V gene's germline CDR1 is SGHKS and CDR2 YYEKEE (reference sequence). The CDR3 is CASGPYVGEQYF. The CDR3 DNA reads TGTGCCTCTGGGCCCTATGTTGGCGAGCAGTACTTC.

The chain carries TRBV7-2 and TRBJ2-7; TRBD1 is a possible D gene (6 bases). The CDR3 covers 14 residues. Germline V gene lookup returns CDR1 SGHTA and CDR2 FQGNSA. V shed 7 bases and J shed 3 bases, with 16 bases lying between them. The CDR3 loop is CASTHRNRDYEQYF. The CDR3, as DNA: TGTGCCAGCACCCACCGCAACAGGGACTACGAGCAGTACTTC.